This T cell receptor beta chain derives from a study of blood T cell repertoires in COVID-19. Residents of approximately 25 US areas, aged about 18 to 95 years, made up the participants. Study processing details: From reference gene primer amplification, estimates of nucleated cell counts were derived. Sequencing used immunoSEQ multiplex PCR; TCRdb keeps in-frame clones, though not all of them. That table gives V, J and clone size, and the DNA gave D and trimming. The table has roughly 200,000 clones, 70% to 90% seen once. The CDR3 has 14 amino acids. The V and J ends lost 2 bases and 8 bases, in that order; junction bases with no gene match: 8. Germline values: CDR1 MNHEY, CDR2 SVGEGT.

Specimen: PBMCs or T cells enriched from blood (not recorded which). This TCR derives from a woman in her 30s who had been exposed to COVID-19. This chain connects TRBV6-2 or TRBV6-3 to TRBJ1-2; 7 nucleotides agree with TRBD1. The CDR3 coding sequence is TGTGCCAGCAGTTACCATGACAGGGTCCACGGCTACACCTTC. Translated, it gives CASSYHDRVHGYTF.